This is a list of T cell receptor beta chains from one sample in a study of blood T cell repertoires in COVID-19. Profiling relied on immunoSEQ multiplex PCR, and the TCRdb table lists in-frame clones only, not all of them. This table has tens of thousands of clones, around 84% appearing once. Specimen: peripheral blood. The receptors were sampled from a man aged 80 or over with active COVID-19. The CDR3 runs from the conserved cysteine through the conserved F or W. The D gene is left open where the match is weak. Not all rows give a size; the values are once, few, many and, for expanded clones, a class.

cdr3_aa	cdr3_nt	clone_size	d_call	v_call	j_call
CASSKTGIFETQYF	TGTGCCAGCAGCAAAACAGGGATTTTTGAGACCCAGTACTTC	-	-	TRBV11-3	TRBJ2-5
CAWSVVGQGNVNTGELFF	TGTGCCTGGAGTGTCGTGGGACAGGGAAACGTAAACACCGGGGAGCTGTTTTTT	-	TRBD1	TRBV30	TRBJ2-2
CASSLWRQGSEKLFF	TGTGCCAGCAGCTTATGGCGGCAGGGGAGCGAAAAACTGTTTTTT	-	-	TRBV7-8	TRBJ1-4
CASSYPRDTGETQHF	TGTGCCAGCAGTTACCCGAGGGACACGGGTGAGACCCAGCATTTT	-	-	TRBV6-2/TRBV6-3	TRBJ1-5
CAISGLDNGYTF	TGTGCCATCAGTGGGCTCGACAACGGCTACACCTTC	-	-	TRBV10-3	TRBJ1-2
CASQPGQGKNTEAFF	TGTGCCAGCCAACCGGGACAGGGTAAGAACACTGAAGCTTTCTTT	-	TRBD1	TRBV6-4	TRBJ1-1
CASSPPGGEPQETQYF	TGCGCCAGCAGTCCACCGGGGGGGGAGCCCCAAGAGACCCAGTACTTC	-	TRBD2	TRBV4-1	TRBJ2-5
CASSQRTSGSGNEQFF	TGTGCCAGCAGCCAGCGGACTAGCGGGAGTGGGAATGAGCAGTTCTTC	once	TRBD2	TRBV7-2	TRBJ2-1
CASSGSGRPYEQYF	TGTGCCAGCAGCGGATCAGGCCGCCCCTACGAGCAGTACTTC	-	-	TRBV9	TRBJ2-7
CASSQESRNYGYTF	TGCGCCAGCAGCCAAGAGAGTAGAAACTATGGCTACACCTTC	-	-	TRBV4-3	TRBJ1-2
CASSIGDRVPGELFF	TGTGCCAGTAGTATAGGGGACAGGGTCCCCGGGGAGCTGTTTTTT	-	TRBD1	TRBV19	TRBJ2-2
CASGLVENLGTGVTLGGYTF	TGTGCTAGTGGTTTGGTAGAAAACCTCGGGACAGGGGTTACTCTGGGTGGCTACACCTTC	-	TRBD1	TRBV12-5	TRBJ1-2
CASSSASGRADRQYF	TGTGCCAGCAGTTCGGCTAGCGGGAGGGCCGATCGGCAGTATTTT	-	TRBD2	TRBV6-5	TRBJ2-3
CASSSYTGHPVSGANVLTF	TGTGCCAGCAGCTCTTACACAGGGCACCCGGTGTCTGGGGCCAACGTCCTGACTTTC	-	-	TRBV5-4	TRBJ2-6
CASRGLETQYF	TGTGCCAGCAGGGGACTGGAGACCCAGTACTTC	-	-	TRBV3-1/TRBV3-2	TRBJ2-5
CASRGLAGVGEQFF	TGTGCCAGTCGGGGACTAGCGGGAGTAGGCGAGCAGTTCTTC	-	TRBD2	TRBV2	TRBJ2-1
CASSETGFSGNTIYF	TGTGCCAGCAGTGAGACAGGGTTTTCTGGAAACACCATATATTTT	-	TRBD1	TRBV25-1	TRBJ1-3
CASSFGQGYTEAFF	TGTGCCAGCAGCTTCGGACAGGGGTACACTGAAGCTTTCTTT	once	TRBD1	TRBV11-2	TRBJ1-1
CASSAGGQGYGYTF	TGTGCCAGCAGTGCGGGGGGTCAGGGCTATGGCTACACCTTC	-	-	TRBV2	TRBJ1-2
CASSYSGLAGGGEQFF	TGTGCCAGCAGTTACTCCGGACTAGCGGGAGGTGGGGAGCAGTTCTTC	-	TRBD2	TRBV6-2/TRBV6-3	TRBJ2-1
CASSFRGQQETQYF	TGTGCCAGCAGCTTCCGAGGGCAACAAGAGACCCAGTACTTC	-	-	TRBV9	TRBJ2-5
CASSESYSGVANNEQFF	TGCGCCAGCAGTGAGTCCTACTCGGGAGTAGCAAACAATGAGCAGTTCTTC	-	-	TRBV10-2	TRBJ2-1
CASSQARTGDLPYEQYF	TGCGCCAGCAGCCAAGCCCGGACAGGGGACTTACCCTACGAGCAGTACTTC	few	TRBD1	TRBV4-1	TRBJ2-7
CASSLDWSSYEQYF	TGTGCCAGCAGCTTGGACTGGAGCTCCTACGAGCAGTACTTC	-	-	TRBV5-6	TRBJ2-7
CASSLGTAREAFF	TGCGCCAGCAGCTTGGGGACAGCCCGTGAAGCTTTCTTT	-	-	TRBV5-1	TRBJ1-1
CASSYSASPPYNEQFF	TGTGCCAGCAGTTACTCGGCTAGCCCCCCCTACAATGAGCAGTTCTTC	-	-	TRBV6-5	TRBJ2-1